This TCR beta chain was documented in a study of neoadjuvant nivolumab and ipilimumab in lung cancer. Overall study results and limits: Resected tumors had greater TCR richness and clonality than uninvolved lung.

Comments on this clone: The antigen is unknown.

This table comes from immunoSEQ multiplex PCR, and its TCRdb copy is limited to in-frame clones, with some not included. The table shows about 9,000 clones, with roughly 84% occurring only once. Per germline, CDR1 SGHRS and CDR2 YFSETQ. The CDR3 consists of 17 residues. Trimming removed 4 bases from V and 3 bases from J, with 23 bases in between. V gene TRBV5-1 combines with J gene TRBJ2-7; D unresolved. This material consisted of tumor tissue, taken after neoadjuvant nivolumab, alone or with ipilimumab, at or shortly before surgery. The TCR originated in an adult with non-small cell lung cancer. The CDR3 DNA reads as TGCGCCAGCAGCCTAGATATGGTTGGCGGTACCTTCTACGAGCAGTACTTC. This codes for CASSLDMVGGTFYEQYF.